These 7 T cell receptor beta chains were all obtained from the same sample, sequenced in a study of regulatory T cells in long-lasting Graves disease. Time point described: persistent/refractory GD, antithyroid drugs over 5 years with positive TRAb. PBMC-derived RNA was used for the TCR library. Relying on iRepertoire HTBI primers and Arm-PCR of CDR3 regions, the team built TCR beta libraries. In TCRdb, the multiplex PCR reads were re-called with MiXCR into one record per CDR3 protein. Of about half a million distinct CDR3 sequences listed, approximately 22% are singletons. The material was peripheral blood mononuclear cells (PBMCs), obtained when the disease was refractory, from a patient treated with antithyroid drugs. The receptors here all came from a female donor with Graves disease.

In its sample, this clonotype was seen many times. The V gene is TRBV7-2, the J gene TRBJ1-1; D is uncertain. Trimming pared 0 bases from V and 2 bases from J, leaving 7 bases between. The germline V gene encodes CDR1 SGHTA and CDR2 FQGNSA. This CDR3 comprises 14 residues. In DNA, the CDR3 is TGTGCCAGCAGCTTAGCGCCAGGAAACACTGAAGCTTTCTTT. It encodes CASSLAPGNTEAFF.

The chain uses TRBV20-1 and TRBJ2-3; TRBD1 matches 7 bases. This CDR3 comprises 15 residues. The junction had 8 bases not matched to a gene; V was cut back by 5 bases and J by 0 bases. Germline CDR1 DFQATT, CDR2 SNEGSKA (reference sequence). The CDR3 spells CSAPVGTASTDTQYF. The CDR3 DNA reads TGCAGTGCTCCCGTGGGGACAGCAAGCACAGATACGCAGTATTTT.

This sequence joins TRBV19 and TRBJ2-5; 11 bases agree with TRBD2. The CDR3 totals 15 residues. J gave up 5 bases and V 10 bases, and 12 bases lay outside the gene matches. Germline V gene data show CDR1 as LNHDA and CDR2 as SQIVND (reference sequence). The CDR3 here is CATTSGSRGFETQYF. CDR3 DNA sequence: TGTGCCACTACTAGCGGGAGTCGCGGTTTCGAGACCCAGTACTTC.

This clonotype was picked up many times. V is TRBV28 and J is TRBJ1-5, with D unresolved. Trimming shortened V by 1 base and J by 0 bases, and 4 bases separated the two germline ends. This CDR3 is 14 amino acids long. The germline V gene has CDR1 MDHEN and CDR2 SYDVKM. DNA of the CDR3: TGTGCCAGCAGTTTATTAGGTAGCAATCAGCCCCAGCATTTT. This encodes CASSLLGSNQPQHF.

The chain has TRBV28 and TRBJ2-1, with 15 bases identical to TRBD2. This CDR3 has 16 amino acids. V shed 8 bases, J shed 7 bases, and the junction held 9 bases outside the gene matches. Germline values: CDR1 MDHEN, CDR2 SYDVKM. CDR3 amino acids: CASRTSGGGVGNEQFF. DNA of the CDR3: TGTGCCAGCCGGACTAGCGGGGGGGGGGTAGGGAATGAGCAGTTCTTC. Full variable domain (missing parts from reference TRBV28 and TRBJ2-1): DVKVTQSSRYLVKRTGEKVFLECVQDMDHENMFWYRQDPGLGLRLIYFSYDVKMKEKGDIPEGYSVSREKKERFSLILESASTNQTSMYLCASRTSGGGVGNEQFFGPGTRLTVL.

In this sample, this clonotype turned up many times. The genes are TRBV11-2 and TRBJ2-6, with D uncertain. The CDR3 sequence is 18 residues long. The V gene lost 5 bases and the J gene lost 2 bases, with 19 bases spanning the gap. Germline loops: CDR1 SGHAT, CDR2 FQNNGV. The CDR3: CASSNELGTKAGANVLTF. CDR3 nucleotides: TGTGCCAGCAGCAACGAACTCGGTACCAAGGCTGGGGCCAACGTCCTGACTTTC.

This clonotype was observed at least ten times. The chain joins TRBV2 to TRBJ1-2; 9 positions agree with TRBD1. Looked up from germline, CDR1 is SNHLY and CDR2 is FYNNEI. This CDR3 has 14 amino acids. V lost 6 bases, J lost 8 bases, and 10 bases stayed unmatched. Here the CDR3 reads CASRGDRDSIGYTF. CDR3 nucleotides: TGTGCCAGCAGAGGGGACAGGGACTCTATAGGCTACACCTTC.